The 18 T cell receptor beta chains below all came from one sample that was sequenced in a study of T cell repertoires in cytomegalovirus infection. MiXCR, run by TCRdb on the reads, gives a single entry per CDR3 protein. The sample has under 600,000 distinct CDR3 sequences; approximately 15% are singletons. Sequencing was carried out using CD8+ T cells from PBMCs. The receptors come from a human donor in good health (CMV status not recorded). Some clones in this sample may be carry-over from other donors' samples.

This clonotype turned up a few times. This chain joins TRBV5-4 and TRBJ2-5; tentatively, D is TRBD1 or TRBD2 (5 bases each). The CDR3 has 14 amino acids. With 4 bases removed from V and 1 base from J, the gap between germline ends came to 11 bases. Germline V gene sequence: CDR1 SGHNT, CDR2 YYREEE (reference sequence). The CDR3 region is CASSPGAVQETQYF. The CDR3 region has the DNA TGTGCCAGCAGCCCCGGGGCAGTCCAAGAGACCCAGTACTTC.

This clonotype was detected only a few times. V is TRBV14 and J is TRBJ2-6; D is ambiguous. Trimming removed 5 bases from V and 1 base from J, with 15 bases in between. Per germline, CDR1 SGHDN and CDR2 FVKESK. The CDR3 is 17 amino acids. The CDR3 DNA is TGTGCCAGCAGCGGTCCGGGCCCTCCATCTGGGGCCAACGTCCTGACTTTC. Translation: CASSGPGPPSGANVLTF. The variable domain in full, with the rest retrieved from reference TRBV14 and TRBJ2-6, is EAGVTQFPSHSVIEKGQTVTLRCDPISGHDNLYWYRRVMGKEIKFLLHFVKESKQDESGMPNNRFLAERTGGTYSTLKVQPAELEDSGVYFCASSGPGPPSGANVLTFGAGSRLTVL.

This clonotype has ten or more counts. The chain uses TRBV28 and TRBJ2-2; D gene ambiguous. Germline values: CDR1 MDHEN, CDR2 SYDVKM. There are 13 residues in the CDR3. V was pared by 1 base and J by 7 bases, with 7 bases between. The CDR3 reads CASSLYQIGELFF. The CDR3 bases are TGTGCCAGCAGTTTATACCAGATCGGGGAGCTGTTTTTT.

This clonotype was detected many times. The genes are TRBV11-2 and TRBJ2-5; weak D call: TRBD1 (6 bases). V lost 3 bases and J lost 7, with 18 bases in between. The CDR3 totals 15 residues. The germline V gene has CDR1 SGHAT and CDR2 FQNNGV. The CDR3: CASSLFGGGAGTQYF. CDR3 bases: TGTGCCAGCAGCTTGTTTGGGGGCGGCGCGGGGACCCAGTACTTC.

This clonotype was seen many times. The rearrangement links TRBV10-3 to TRBJ2-7; TRBD1 agrees at 8 bases. J gave up 5 bases and V 8 bases, and 5 bases lay outside the gene matches. The CDR3 extends over 12 amino acids. Looked up from germline, CDR1 is ENHRY and CDR2 is SYGVKD. This CDR3 is CAIGQGGDEQYF. In DNA, the CDR3 is TGTGCCATCGGACAGGGAGGAGACGAGCAGTACTTC.

This clonotype was detected ten times or more. V gene TRBV28 combines with J gene TRBJ2-3; the match to TRBD1 covers 8 bases. CDR1 and CDR2 from the germline V gene are MDHEN and SYDVKM. CDR3 size: 17 residues. V shed 4 bases and J 2 bases; nucleotides not matched to a gene: 11. CDR3 region: CASSSPPDREDTDTQYF. The CDR3 coding sequence is TGTGCCAGCAGTTCCCCTCCGGACAGGGAAGACACAGATACGCAGTATTTT.

The chain recombines TRBV5-1 with TRBJ2-1; 8 nucleotides align to TRBD2. The germline V gene has CDR1 SGHRS and CDR2 YFSETQ. CDR3 length equals 15 residues. Losses at the gene ends were 2 bases for V and 1 base for J; bases not matched to a gene: 2. CDR3 in DNA: TGCGCCAGCAGCTTTAGCGGGGCGTCCTACAATGAGCAGTTCTTC. It translates to CASSFSGASYNEQFF.

This clonotype has just a few counts. The chain carries TRBV5-6 and TRBJ1-2, with D possibly being TRBD1 (5 bases). This CDR3 contains 15 residues. Germline V gene sequence: CDR1 SGHDT, CDR2 YYEEEE. With 3 bases removed from V and 6 bases from J, the gap between germline ends came to 18 bases. CDR3 bases: TGTGCCAGCAGCTCCGGGACGGACGAAACAAATGGCTACACCTTC. It encodes CASSSGTDETNGYTF.

Comment on this clonotype: One base away lies a much larger clone, so this may be a sequencing read error. No conserved phenylalanine or tryptophan is present at the end of the CDR3, so a read error is the likely explanation. The chain recombines TRBV12-3 or TRBV12-4 with TRBJ1-2, with D possibly matching TRBD1 (6 bases). The V end lost 5 bases, the J end lost 2 bases, and 12 bases lay between the germline ends. The CDR3 totals 14 residues. The CDR3: CASSGTRPNYGYTL. CDR3 DNA: TGTGCCAGCAGTGGGACAAGACCAAACTATGGCTACACCTTA.

Turning to this clonotype: A much larger clonotype is one base distant, so this may be a read error. The chain joins TRBV6-8 to TRBJ2-1; D unclear. V dropped 0 bases and J dropped 8 bases, with 20 bases sitting between them. This CDR3 contains 17 residues. The germline gives CDR1 MNHGY, CDR2 SAAAGT. Here the CDR3 reads CASSYSGHTLAKDEQFF. The CDR3 DNA is TGTGCCAGCAGTTACTCGGGTCATACGTTGGCAAAGGATGAGCAGTTCTTC.

At least ten counts were recorded for this clonotype. The rearrangement links TRBV7-2 to TRBJ2-3; D possibly corresponds to TRBD1 (5 bases). The germline gives CDR1 SGHTA, CDR2 FQGNSA. Trimming shortened V by 4 bases and J by 3 bases, and 14 bases separated the two germline ends. CDR3 length equals 15 residues. CDR3 bases: TGTGCCAGCAGCTATAACTGGGGCCAGACAGATACGCAGTATTTT. Its protein product is CASSYNWGQTDTQYF.

The chain couples TRBV14 to TRBJ1-1, with D perhaps TRBD1 (6 bases). The germline V gene has CDR1 SGHDN and CDR2 FVKESK. Trimming pared 6 bases from V and 5 bases from J, leaving 22 bases between. The CDR3 loop spans 16 amino acids. CDR3 protein: CASRSGAGRVETEAFF. The CDR3 DNA is TGTGCCAGCAGGTCAGGGGCAGGGAGGGTGGAAACTGAAGCTTTCTTT.

This clonotype was counted only a few times. J is TRBJ2-1 and V is TRBV18; no clear D gene. V lost 0 bases to trimming and J lost 9 bases, with 9 bases between them. CDR3 length: 13 amino acids. Germline V lookup: CDR1 KGHSH, CDR2 LQKENI. CDR3 loop: CASSPPGIGEQFF. In DNA, the CDR3 is TGTGCCAGCTCACCACCAGGTATAGGTGAGCAGTTCTTC.

This clonotype was counted once. The chain has TRBV4-1 and TRBJ1-6; D might be TRBD1 (6 bases). This CDR3 contains 16 residues. V lost 4 bases and J lost 8, with 18 bases in between. Germline values: CDR1 MGHRA, CDR2 YSYEKL. CDR3 nucleotide sequence: TGCGCCAGCAGCCCAGCACAGGGAGTCGTCTATTCACCCCTCCACTTT. Protein sequence: CASSPAQGVVYSPLHF.

This clonotype was detected a few times. As DNA, the CDR3 is TGTGCCAGCAGCTTTATGTTGGGCCGGAGCGCAGATACGCAGTATTTT. This translates into CASSFMLGRSADTQYF. V and J are TRBV7-6 and TRBJ2-3; D is uncertain. This CDR3 comprises 16 residues. The germline V gene has CDR1 SGHVS and CDR2 FNYEAQ. Between the trimmed V and J ends, which lost 3 bases and 4 bases, there was a span of 17 bases.

With respect to this clonotype: The CDR3 end shows no conserved phenylalanine or tryptophan, and so a read error is likely. J is TRBJ2-5 and V is TRBV19, with D unresolved. Germline V gene lookup returns CDR1 LNHDA and CDR2 SQIVND (reference sequence). The CDR3 consists of 13 residues. V lost 3 bases and J 7 bases, leaving 12 bases between the germline ends. In DNA, the CDR3 is TGTGCCAGTAGTATCCGATACAGTAGGACCCAGTACTTA. Encoded protein: CASSIRYSRTQYL.

This clonotype turned up a few times. The J gene is TRBJ2-7, the V gene TRBV5-5, with 7 positions matching TRBD1. CDR1 is SGHKS, CDR2 YYEKEE, per germline (reference sequence). The CDR3 sequence is 17 residues long. J lost 0 bases, V lost 1 base, and 10 bases had no gene match. The DNA of the CDR3 is TGTGCCAGCAGCTTGCAAGGGACAGTCCCCTTCTCCTACGAGCAGTACTTC. It specifies CASSLQGTVPFSYEQYF.

Only a few counts were recorded for this clonotype. This chain joins TRBV27 and TRBJ2-1; 8 bases are shared with TRBD1. Trimming cost V 0 bases and J 6 bases; bases outside gene matches: 7. Germline CDR1 MNHEY, CDR2 SMNVEV (reference sequence). CDR3 length equals 16 residues. CDR3 region: CASSLSTGEYLNEQFF. The DNA for the CDR3 is TGTGCCAGCAGTTTATCGACAGGGGAATACCTCAATGAGCAGTTCTTC.